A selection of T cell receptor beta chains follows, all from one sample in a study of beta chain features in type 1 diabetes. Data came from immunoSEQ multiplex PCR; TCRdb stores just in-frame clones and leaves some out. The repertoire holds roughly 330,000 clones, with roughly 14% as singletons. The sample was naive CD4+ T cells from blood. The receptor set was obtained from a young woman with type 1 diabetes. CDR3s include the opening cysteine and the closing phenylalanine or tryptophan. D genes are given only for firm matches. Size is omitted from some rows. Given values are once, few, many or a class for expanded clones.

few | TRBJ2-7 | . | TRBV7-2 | CASSLAAGDPYEQYF | TGTGCCAGCAGCTTAGCGGCAGGGGACCCCTACGAGCAGTACTTC
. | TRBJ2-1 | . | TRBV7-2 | CASSLAAPTLSEQFF | TGTGCCAGCAGCTTAGCAGCCCCGACTCTCAGTGAGCAGTTCTTC
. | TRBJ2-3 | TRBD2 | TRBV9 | CASSYTSGRTDTQYF | TGTGCCAGCAGCTATACTAGCGGGAGAACAGATACGCAGTATTTT
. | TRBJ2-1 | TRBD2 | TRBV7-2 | CASSKSSGSSYNEQFF | TGTGCCAGCAGCAAATCTAGCGGGAGCTCCTACAATGAGCAGTTCTTC
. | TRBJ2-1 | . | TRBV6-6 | CATRRDTRYNEQFF | TGTGCCACCCGCCGGGACACTAGATACAATGAGCAGTTCTTC
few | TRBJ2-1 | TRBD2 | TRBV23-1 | CASSQSGTSGSTSYNEQFF | TGCGCCAGCAGTCAATCTGGGACTAGCGGGAGTACGTCCTACAATGAGCAGTTCTTC
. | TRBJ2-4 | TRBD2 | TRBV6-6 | CASSSWTSGRGNIQYF | TGTGCCAGCAGTTCCTGGACTAGCGGGAGGGGAAACATTCAGTACTTC
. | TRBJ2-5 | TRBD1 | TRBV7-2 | CASSPSRNRGLGETQYF | TGTGCCAGCAGCCCCTCCCGGAACAGGGGGCTGGGTGAGACCCAGTACTTC
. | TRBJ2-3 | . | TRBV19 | CASSIPGTPSTDTQYF | TGTGCCAGTAGTATTCCCGGGACACCTAGCACAGATACGCAGTATTTT
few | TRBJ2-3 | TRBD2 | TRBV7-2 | CASSPRLAGTDTQYF | TGTGCCAGCAGCCCCCGCCTAGCGGGCACAGATACGCAGTATTTT
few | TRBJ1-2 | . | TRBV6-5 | CASSYSAGYGYTF | TGTGCCAGCAGTTACTCGGCAGGGTATGGCTACACCTTC
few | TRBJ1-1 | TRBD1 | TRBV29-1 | CSVDRQGSRLNTEAFF | TGCAGCGTTGATCGACAGGGGAGTAGGTTGAACACTGAAGCTTTCTTT
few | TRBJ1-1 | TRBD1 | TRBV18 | CASSPFEARGLMNTEAFF | TGTGCCAGCTCACCTTTTGAGGCCAGGGGGCTGATGAACACTGAAGCTTTCTTT
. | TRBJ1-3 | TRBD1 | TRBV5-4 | CASSPSGTVGNTIYF | TGTGCCAGCAGCCCATCCGGGACAGTCGGAAACACCATATATTTT
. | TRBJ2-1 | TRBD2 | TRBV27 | CASSLYRTSGSVPEQFF | TGTGCCAGCAGTTTATATCGGACTAGCGGGAGTGTACCTGAGCAGTTCTTC
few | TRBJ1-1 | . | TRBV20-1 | CSATRNTEAFF | TGCAGTGCGACTCGGAACACTGAAGCTTTCTTT
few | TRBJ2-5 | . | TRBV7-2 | CASYQGGETQYF | TGTGCCAGCTATCAGGGAGGAGAGACCCAGTACTTC
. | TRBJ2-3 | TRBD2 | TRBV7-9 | CASSRTSGQDTQYF | TGTGCCAGCAGCCGGACTAGCGGGCAAGATACGCAGTATTTT
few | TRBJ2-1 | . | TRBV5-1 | CASSFSPSSYNEQFF | TGCGCCAGCAGCTTTAGCCCGAGCTCCTACAATGAGCAGTTCTTC
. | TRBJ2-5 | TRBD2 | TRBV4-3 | CASSQGAAGKKETQYF | TGCGCCAGCAGCCAAGGGGCAGCGGGGAAGAAGGAGACCCAGTACTTC
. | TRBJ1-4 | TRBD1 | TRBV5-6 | CASSSRTGNEKLFF | TGTGCCAGCAGCTCCCGGACAGGGAATGAAAAACTGTTTTTT
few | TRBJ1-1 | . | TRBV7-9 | CASSLQGWAFF | TGTGCCAGCAGCTTACAGGGTTGGGCTTTCTTT
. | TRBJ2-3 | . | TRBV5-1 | CASSLASGSTDTQYF | TGCGCCAGCAGCTTGGCAAGCGGGAGCACAGATACGCAGTATTTT
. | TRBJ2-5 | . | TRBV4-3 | CASSQGASSGVETQYF | TGCGCCAGCAGCCAGGGGGCCTCGAGCGGGGTCGAGACCCAGTACTTC
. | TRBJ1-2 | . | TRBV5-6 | CASSATARPGYTF | TGTGCCAGCAGCGCGACAGCTCGACCTGGCTACACCTTC
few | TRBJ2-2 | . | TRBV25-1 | CASSWAGTVTGELFF | TGTGCCAGCAGTTGGGCGGGGACAGTTACCGGGGAGCTGTTTTTT
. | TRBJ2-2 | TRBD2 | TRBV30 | CAWSVSLAGTGELFF | TGTGCCTGGAGTGTCAGCCTAGCGGGAACCGGGGAGCTGTTTTTT
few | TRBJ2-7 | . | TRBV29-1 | CSVEGQGYEQYF | TGCAGCGTTGAAGGCCAGGGCTACGAGCAGTACTTC
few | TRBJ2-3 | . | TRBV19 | CASTQSDTQYF | TGTGCCAGTACCCAGTCAGATACGCAGTATTTT
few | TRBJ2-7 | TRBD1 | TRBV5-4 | CASSLAGTGPYEQYF | TGTGCCAGCAGCTTGGCCGGGACAGGTCCCTACGAGCAGTACTTC
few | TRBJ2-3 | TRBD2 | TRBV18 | CASSPVGGEDTQYF | TGTGCCAGCTCCCCCGTGGGGGGGGAAGATACGCAGTATTTT
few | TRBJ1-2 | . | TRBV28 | CASSLIKYSGYTF | TGTGCCAGCAGTTTAATCAAGTACAGCGGCTACACCTTC
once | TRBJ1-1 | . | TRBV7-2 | CASSSHTNTEAFF | TGTGCCAGCAGCTCACATACAAACACTGAAGCTTTCTTT
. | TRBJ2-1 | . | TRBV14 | CASSRWEYNEQFF | TGTGCCAGCAGCAGGTGGGAGTACAATGAGCAGTTCTTC
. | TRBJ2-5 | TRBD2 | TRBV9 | CASSPRGSGGGRETQYF | TGTGCCAGCAGCCCCCGAGGTAGCGGGGGGGGTAGAGAGACCCAGTACTTC
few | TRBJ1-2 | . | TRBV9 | CASSKGSEVYGYTF | TGTGCCAGCAGTAAGGGGTCTGAGGTCTATGGCTACACCTTC
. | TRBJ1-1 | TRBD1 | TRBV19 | CASRGRQGLRTEAFF | TGTGCCAGTAGGGGCAGACAGGGGTTGAGGACTGAAGCTTTCTTT
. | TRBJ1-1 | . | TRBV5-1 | CASSLRENTEAFF | TGCGCCAGCAGCTTAAGAGAGAACACTGAAGCTTTCTTT
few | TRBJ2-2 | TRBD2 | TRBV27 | CASARGSGSPHTGELFF | TGTGCCAGCGCTAGGGGTAGCGGGAGCCCCCACACCGGGGAGCTGTTTTTT
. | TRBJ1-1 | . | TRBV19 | CASSILPGNTEAFF | TGTGCCAGTAGTATCCTCCCAGGGAACACTGAAGCTTTCTTT
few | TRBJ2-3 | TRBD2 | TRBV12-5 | CASGLYLAGSTDTQYF | TGTGCTAGTGGTTTGTACCTAGCGGGTAGCACAGATACGCAGTATTTT
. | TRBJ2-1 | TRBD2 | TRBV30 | CAWMGSGRFNEQFF | TGTGCCTGGATGGGTAGCGGGAGGTTTAATGAGCAGTTCTTC
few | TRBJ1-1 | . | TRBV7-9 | CASSPKRRDTEAFF | TGTGCCAGCAGTCCTAAGCGGAGGGACACTGAAGCTTTCTTT
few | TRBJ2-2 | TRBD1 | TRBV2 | CATIADRANTGELFF | TGTGCCACCATAGCCGACAGGGCGAACACCGGGGAGCTGTTTTTT
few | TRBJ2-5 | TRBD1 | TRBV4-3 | CASSQDGTGARETQYF | TGCGCCAGCAGCCAAGATGGGACAGGGGCCCGGGAGACCCAGTACTTC
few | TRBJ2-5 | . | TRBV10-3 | CAISETRETQYF | TGTGCCATCAGTGAGACGCGAGAGACCCAGTACTTC
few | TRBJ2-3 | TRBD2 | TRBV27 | CASSLFGLAGVAQSADTQYF | TGTGCCAGCAGTTTATTCGGACTAGCGGGAGTTGCGCAGTCGGCAGATACGCAGTATTTT
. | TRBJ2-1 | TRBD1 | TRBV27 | CASSSLVTGGIQNEQFF | TGTGCCAGCAGTTCCCTGGTGACAGGGGGCATTCAGAATGAGCAGTTCTTC
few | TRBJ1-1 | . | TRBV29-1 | CSVSADRAGTEAFF | TGCAGCGTTTCGGCCGACCGGGCGGGCACTGAAGCTTTCTTT
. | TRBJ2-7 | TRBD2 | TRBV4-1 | CASSRRGGLMDEQYF | TGCGCCAGCAGCCGGCGGGGGGGATTGATGGACGAGCAGTACTTC
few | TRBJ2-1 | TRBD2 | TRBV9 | CASSVATSGRAREQFF | TGTGCCAGCAGCGTAGCGACTAGCGGGAGGGCTCGGGAGCAGTTCTTC
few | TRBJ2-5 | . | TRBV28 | CASSPGGTQETQYF | TGTGCCAGCAGTCCAGGGGGGACCCAAGAGACCCAGTACTTC
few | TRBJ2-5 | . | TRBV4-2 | CASSRGRMGETQYF | TGTGCCAGCAGCCGAGGGCGGATGGGGGAGACCCAGTACTTC
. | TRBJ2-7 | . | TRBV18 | CASSPARYEQYF | TGTGCCAGCTCACCCGCGCGCTACGAGCAGTACTTC
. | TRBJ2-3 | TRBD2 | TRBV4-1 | CASSPRTSGTDTQYF | TGCGCCAGCAGCCCCCGGACTAGCGGCACAGATACGCAGTATTTT